This note documents a single T cell receptor beta chain sequence. This clonotype is classified as medium-sized (0.01 to 0.1%). Its antigen is not yet known. Within one base of it there is no much larger clone, and no base qualities were kept. The treatment or condition label here, explained by the study, means: allogeneic hematopoietic cell transplantation with graft depleted of TCRalphabeta T cells and CD19 B cells. The children who served as transplant recipients had been given grafts of TCRalphabeta/CD19-depleted allogeneic hematopoietic cells. The library was prepared using PCR. The sequencer listed for this sample is Illumina HiSeq 2500. TCR library preparation used molecular barcoding, with unique molecular identifiers applied to normalize quantification of the TCRbeta repertoire. Using fastp at Q25 and MiXCR, TCRdb reprocessed the public reads and kept productive beta chains. Every entry covers one CDR3 protein and lists the most common genes and DNA from its rows. This sample gives about 17,000 distinct CDR3 sequences in total; around 5.8% of them show up just once. The ten largest make up about 6.9% of the sample.

The data belong to a study of T-cell reconstitution after alpha-beta-depleted transplantation in children listed by TCRdb under 2016. In terms of the full investigation: Using TCR repertoire profiling, the study quantitatively followed how T-cell immune reconstitution unfolded in children after TCRalphabeta/CD19-depleted allogeneic hematopoietic cell transplantation. Study-level results and caveats: Over subsequent months, a decline in hyperexpanded clone frequencies was noted, and after one year, T-cell counts and TCRbeta diversity were mostly ascribed to newly produced T cells. Apparently early alphabetaT-cell count recovery about two months after transplant reportedly relied on only several hundred rapidly expanded clones derived from non-depleted graft cells. In some patients, the high TCRbeta diversity seen at day 60 was put down to recipient T cells and intrathymic progenitors that had survived conditioning.

CDR1 and CDR2, per the germline V gene, are LGHNA and YSLEER. V is pruned by 1 base and J by 5 bases, leaving 7 bases of the junction without a gene match. The CDR3 goes from the cysteine to the phenylalanine over 15 residues. Only CDR3 DNA is held: 45 bases, read in frame from base 1. This receptor was identified in a boy under 18 with acute lymphoblastic leukemia, due to receive a stem cell transplant. The chain was built from TRBV4-3 and TRBJ2-7; TRBD1 lines up with 8 middle nucleotides. Sequenced material: PBMCs, taken before TCRalphabeta/CD19-depleted stem cell transplant. The DNA reads as follows: TGCGCCAGCAGCCAAGGGACAGGGCCAACTAACGAGCAGTACTTC. Translated, this is CASSQGTGPTNEQYF.